The TCR beta chain under discussion was sequenced for a study of T cell responses to AZD1222 COVID-19 vaccine. For the study at large: The analysis combined second doses at about 4 or about 12 weeks.

V lost 2 bases and J 6 bases, leaving 11 bases between the germline ends. Germline assignment: CDR1 SGDLS and CDR2 YYNGEE. This CDR3 contains 13 residues. The assay was immunoSEQ multiplex PCR, and TCRdb's table has in-frame clones only and misses some. Of 95,000 to 150,000 clones in the sample, 89% were seen once. This clone has a single count. Its matching antigen is unknown. Overall study results and limits: Vaccine-associated CD4 TCRs spanned spike, dominant at 160-218 and 743-854. Targets within unmutated variant regions were reportedly found for nearly half of spike-specific TCRs. In a largely white British group with more females than males, clonal diversity was possibly underestimated.

This sequence originates from an adult in good health. The sequencing used peripheral blood, collected on day 0 of AZD1222 vaccination. The chain links TRBV9 to TRBJ1-2, with a weak D call TRBD1 (5 bases). CDR3 in DNA: TGTGCCAGCAGCGTTCCAGGGAAGGATGGCTACACCTTC. Translated, it gives CASSVPGKDGYTF.